This T cell receptor beta chain is drawn from a study of blood T cell repertoires in COVID-19. Overall study: Sites in the United States, Italy and Spain provided acute and convalescent COVID-19 samples. T cells, B-cell-depleted T cells, or PBMCs provided the cDNA or gDNA that served as material.

Original processing methods: Reference gene primers were amplified, and this amplification served to estimate nucleated cell counts. The assay was immunoSEQ multiplex PCR, and TCRdb's table has in-frame clones only and misses some. V and J calls plus clone size are reproduced from that table; the DNA served to infer D and trimming. Of approximately 180,000 clones listed, around nine tenths were seen once; the top ten hold roughly 6%. V lost 6 bases to trimming and J lost 6 bases, with 17 bases between them. Germline assignment: CDR1 MNHEY and CDR2 SVGAGI. The CDR3 totals 14 residues. The V call is TRBV6-5, the J call TRBJ1-2; D unresolved. Sample: peripheral blood. The clonotype originates from a man aged 35-49 years with active or convalescent COVID-19. CDR3 loop: CASRESTLLNGYTF. CDR3 DNA: TGTGCCAGCAGAGAGAGTACCCTCCTCAATGGCTACACCTTC.